Included here is one T cell receptor (beta chain) sequence, with context. V lost 2 bases to trimming and J lost 10 bases, with 12 bases between them. CDR3 size: 14 residues. The germline CDR1 and CDR2 sequences are MRHNA and SNTAGT. This sample stems from a study of T cell responses to AZD1222 COVID-19 vaccine. Sequencing was performed with immunoSEQ multiplex PCR; in TCRdb, only in-frame clones are kept and a portion is missing. The sample yields around 99,000 clones, around nine tenths seen once. The sequence was collected from an adult who received the AZD1222 COVID-19 vaccine. The starting material was peripheral blood, obtained 28 days after the second AZD1222 dose. V gene TRBV6-4 combines with J gene TRBJ1-6, with D perhaps TRBD1 (6 bases). The CDR3 spells CASSDRQGRSPLHF. The CDR3 coding sequence is TGTGCCAGCAGTGACCGGCAGGGGAGATCACCCCTCCACTTT.